The sequence of this T cell receptor (beta chain) was determined in a study of blood T cell repertoires in COVID-19. Authors' analysis steps: Amplification of reference gene primers was used by the study to estimate nucleated cell counts. Produced via immunoSEQ multiplex PCR; TCRdb's table is partial and in-frame only. Clone size and the V and J calls come from that table; the DNA yielded D and trimming. The top ten clones hold around 2.5% of a sample with about 320,000 clones, around nine tenths of them seen once. Germline values: CDR1 SGHKS, CDR2 YYEKEE (reference sequence). V was shortened by 3 bases and J by 0 bases, with 9 bases between the two germline ends. The CDR3 spans 15 residues. This clone appeared a single time.

The sequence was obtained from a man aged 60-69 years who had recovered from COVID-19. What was sequenced was PBMCs or T cells enriched from blood (not recorded which). The chain has TRBV5-5 and TRBJ1-4; D call uncertain. The CDR3 loop reads CASSSVRATNEKLFF. The CDR3 nucleotides read TGTGCCAGCAGCTCCGTGCGTGCAACTAATGAAAAACTGTTTTTT.